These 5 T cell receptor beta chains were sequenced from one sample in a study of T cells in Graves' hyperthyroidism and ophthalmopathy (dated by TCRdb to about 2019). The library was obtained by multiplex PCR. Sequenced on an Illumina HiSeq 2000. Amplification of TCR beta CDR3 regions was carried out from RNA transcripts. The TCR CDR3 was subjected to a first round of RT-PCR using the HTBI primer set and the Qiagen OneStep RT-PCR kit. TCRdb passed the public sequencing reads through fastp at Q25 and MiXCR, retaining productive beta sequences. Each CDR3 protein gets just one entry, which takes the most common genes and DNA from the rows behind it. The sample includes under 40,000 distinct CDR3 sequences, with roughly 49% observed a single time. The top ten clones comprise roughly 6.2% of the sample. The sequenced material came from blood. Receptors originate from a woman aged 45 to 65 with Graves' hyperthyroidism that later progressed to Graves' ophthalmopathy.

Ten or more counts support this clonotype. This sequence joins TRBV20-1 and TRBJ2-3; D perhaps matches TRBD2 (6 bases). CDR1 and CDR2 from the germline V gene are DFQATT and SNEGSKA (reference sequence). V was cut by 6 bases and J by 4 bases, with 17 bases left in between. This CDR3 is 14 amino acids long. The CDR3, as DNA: TGCAGTGCCGTCGCAGCGCGGGGCCCAGATACGCAGTATTTT. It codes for CSAVAARGPDTQYF.

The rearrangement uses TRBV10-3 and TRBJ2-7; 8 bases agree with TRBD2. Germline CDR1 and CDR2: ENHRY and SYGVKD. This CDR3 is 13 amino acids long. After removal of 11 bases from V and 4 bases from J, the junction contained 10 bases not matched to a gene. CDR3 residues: CALAGYTWYEQYF. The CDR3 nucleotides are TGTGCCTTAGCGGGATATACCTGGTACGAGCAGTACTTC.

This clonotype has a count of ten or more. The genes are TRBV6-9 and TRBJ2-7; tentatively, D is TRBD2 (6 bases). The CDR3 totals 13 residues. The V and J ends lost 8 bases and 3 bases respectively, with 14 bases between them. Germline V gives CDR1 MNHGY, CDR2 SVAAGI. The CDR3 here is CASSETGLYEQYF. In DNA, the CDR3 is TGTGCCAGCTCGGAAACGGGACTCTACGAGCAGTACTTC.

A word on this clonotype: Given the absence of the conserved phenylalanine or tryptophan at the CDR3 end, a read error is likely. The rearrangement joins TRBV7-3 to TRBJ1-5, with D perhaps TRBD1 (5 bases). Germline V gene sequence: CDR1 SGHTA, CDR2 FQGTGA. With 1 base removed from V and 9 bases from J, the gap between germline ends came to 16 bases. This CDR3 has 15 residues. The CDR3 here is CASSLNPGPARPQHL. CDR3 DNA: TGTGCCAGCAGCTTAAACCCGGGGCCCGCTCGGCCCCAGCATCTT.

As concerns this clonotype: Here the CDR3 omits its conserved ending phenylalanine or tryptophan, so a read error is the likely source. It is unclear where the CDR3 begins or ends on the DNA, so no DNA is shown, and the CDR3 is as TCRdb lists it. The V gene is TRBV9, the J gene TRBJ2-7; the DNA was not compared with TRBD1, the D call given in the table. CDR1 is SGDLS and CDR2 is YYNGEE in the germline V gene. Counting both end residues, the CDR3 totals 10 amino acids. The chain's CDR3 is CASSDRVWDT.